This is a list of T cell receptor beta chains from one sample in a study of read filtering for tumor transcriptome and immune sequencing. Each CDR3 protein is one row after TCRdb ran MiXCR on the reads. The sample carries 25,000 or so distinct CDR3 sequences, more than 20% recorded once. Sample: a population of CD138-negative cells sorted from bone marrow. These receptors were collected from a donor at least 40 years old with multiple myeloma. The CDR3 runs from the conserved cysteine through the conserved F or W. D genes are given only for firm matches. Only some rows state a clone size, as once, few, many or a class for expanded clones.

>TRBV12-3/TRBV12-4|NA|many|TRBJ2-1|18
CASSLPHIGSSSYNEQFF
TGTGCCAGCAGTTTACCGCATATCGGGTCGAGCTCCTACAATGAGCAGTTCTTC
>TRBV5-1|NA|NA|TRBJ2-1|15
CASCGGLSGYNEQFF
TGCGCCAGCTGCGGAGGCCTGAGTGGCTACAATGAGCAGTTCTTC
>TRBV20-1|NA|many|TRBJ2-3|13
CSSLPGNTDTQYF
TGCAGTTCTCTCCCGGGAAACACAGATACGCAGTATTTT
>TRBV28|TRBD2|many|TRBJ2-7|19
CASSLYTPSETSYNSEQYF
TGTGCCAGCAGTTTGTACACCCCCTCGGAGACTAGCTACAACTCCGAGCAGTACTTC
>TRBV3-1|NA|many|TRBJ2-6|16
CASSHQGRSGANVLTF
TGTGCCAGCAGCCATCAGGGACGCTCTGGGGCCAACGTCCTGACTTTC
>TRBV7-8|NA|many|TRBJ2-7|13
CASSLDLGDEQYF
TGTGCCAGCAGCTTAGACCTAGGGGACGAGCAGTACTTC
>TRBV5-6|TRBD2|many|TRBJ2-7|17
CASSTLGLAEMYYEQYF
TGTGCCAGCAGCACGCTGGGACTAGCGGAGATGTATTACGAGCAGTACTTC
>TRBV5-1|NA|many|TRBJ2-5|14
CASSLVAAGETQYF
TGCGCCAGCAGCTTGGTCGCAGCGGGAGAGACCCAGTACTTC
>TRBV19|TRBD1|NA|TRBJ2-2|15
CASYRGTGSTGELLF
TGTGCCAGTTACCGCGGGACAGGGAGCACCGGGGAGCTGCTTTTT
>TRBV7-6|NA|many|TRBJ2-3|15
CASSLIWGGTDTQYF
TGTGCCAGCAGCTTGATTTGGGGGGGCACAGATACGCAGTATTTT
>TRBV7-7|TRBD2|NA|TRBJ2-1|14
CASSSAAGANEQFF
TGTGCTAGCAGCTCAGCAGCGGGAGCCAATGAGCAGTTCTTC
>TRBV12-3/TRBV12-4|NA|many|TRBJ1-2|13
CASRGAGTDGYTF
TGTGCCAGCCGGGGGGCAGGAACTGATGGCTACACCTTC
>TRBV28|NA|many|TRBJ2-5|15
CASSWGGRSQETQYF
TGTGCCAGCAGTTGGGGTGGCAGAAGCCAAGAGACCCAGTACTTC
>TRBV6-6|TRBD1|NA|TRBJ2-7|13
CASSSGQGRPTYF
TGTGCCAGCAGTTCCGGACAGGGGCGCCCCACGTACTTC
>TRBV7-3|NA|few|TRBJ2-5|16
CASSSMGGAFQETQYF
TGTGCCAGCAGCTCAATGGGCGGGGCCTTTCAAGAGACCCAGTACTTC
>TRBV27|NA|many|TRBJ2-7|13
CASSLRQNYEQYF
TGTGCCAGCAGTTTACGGCAGAACTACGAGCAGTACTTC
>TRBV5-1|NA|many|TRBJ2-7|14
CASSEAGRSYEQYF
TGCGCCAGCAGCGAGGCAGGAAGATCCTACGAGCAGTACTTC
>TRBV5-4|TRBD2|many|TRBJ2-1|14
CASSFMRERYEQFF
TGTGCCAGCAGCTTCATGCGGGAGCGGTATGAGCAGTTCTTC
>TRBV2|NA|medium-sized|TRBJ2-1|14
CASSEGGSNNEQFF
TGTGCCAGCAGTGAAGGCGGGTCGAACAATGAGCAGTTCTTC
>TRBV2|NA|many|TRBJ2-3|15
CAGGVIGGSTDTQYF
TGTGCCGGAGGGGTGATCGGGGGTAGCACAGATACGCAGTATTTT
>TRBV5-6|NA|many|TRBJ1-1|15
CASSYRVGVNTEAFF
TGTGCCAGCAGCTACAGGGTTGGGGTGAACACTGAAGCTTTCTTT
>TRBV5-6|TRBD2|many|TRBJ2-1|15
CASSLGLATYNEQFF
TGTGCCAGCAGCTTGGGACTAGCGACCTACAATGAGCAGTTCTTC
>TRBV7-2|TRBD2|few|TRBJ2-1|13
CASLAAGANEQFF
TGTGCCAGCTTAGCAGCGGGAGCCAATGAGCAGTTCTTC
>TRBV6-5|NA|few|TRBJ2-2|18
CASSTNLGLLRGNGELFF
TGTGCCAGCAGTACAAACCTCGGACTGCTTAGGGGGAACGGGGAGCTGTTTTTT
>TRBV7-9|NA|many|TRBJ1-4|14
CASSSQKPNEKLFF
TGTGCCAGCAGCTCCCAGAAGCCTAATGAAAAACTGTTTTTT
>TRBV28|NA|many|TRBJ1-1|14
CASSSPAGNTEAFF
TGTGCCAGCAGTTCCCCCGCGGGAAACACTGAAGCTTTCTTT
>TRBV7-2|NA|few|TRBJ2-7|12
CASSSDAYEQYF
TGTGCCAGCAGCTCCGACGCCTACGAGCAGTACTTC
>TRBV20-1|NA|many|TRBJ2-7|13
CSARENSKAEQYF
TGCAGTGCTAGAGAGAACAGTAAGGCCGAGCAGTACTTC
>TRBV2|NA|many|TRBJ2-7|14
CASSGGGYSYEQYF
TGTGCCAGCAGCGGAGGGGGGTACTCCTACGAGCAGTACTTC
>TRBV28|NA|few|TRBJ1-1|13
CASSLTPGSEAFF
TGTGCCAGCAGCCTAACCCCGGGCTCCGAAGCTTTCTTT
>TRBV2|NA|many|TRBJ2-7|13
CASSEWRGYEQYF
TGTGCCAGCAGTGAATGGCGGGGATACGAGCAGTACTTC
>TRBV2|TRBD1|many|TRBJ2-7|14
CASSEYRGSYEQYF
TGTGCCAGCAGTGAATACAGGGGGAGCTACGAGCAGTACTTC
>TRBV9|TRBD2|many|TRBJ2-3|14
CASSETSGTDTQYF
TGTGCCAGCAGCGAGACTAGCGGAACAGATACGCAGTATTTT
>TRBV5-1|TRBD1|NA|TRBJ2-3|16
CASSLAGTGGTDTQYF
TGCGCCAGCAGCTTGGCCGGGACAGGGGGCACAGATACGCAGTATTTT
>TRBV5-5|TRBD2|many|TRBJ2-3|17
CASSFGPSGSLTDTQYF
TGTGCCAGCAGCTTTGGCCCTAGCGGGAGCCTCACAGATACGCAGTATTTT
>TRBV20-1|TRBD1|many|TRBJ1-4|17
CSATRTTPGQTNEKLFF
TGCAGTGCTACACGGACCACCCCGGGACAGACTAATGAAAAACTGTTTTTT
>TRBV11-2|NA|many|TRBJ2-7|12
CASSLVRDEQYF
TGTGCCAGCAGCTTAGTCCGGGACGAGCAGTACTTC
>TRBV10-2|NA|medium-sized|TRBJ2-1|12
CASSPSYNEQFF
TGCGCCAGCAGCCCTAGTTACAATGAGCAGTTCTTC